These 3 T cell receptor beta chains originate from one sample sequenced in a study of T cell responses to AZD1222 COVID-19 vaccine. Using immunoSEQ multiplex PCR, the repertoire was profiled, and TCRdb retains in-frame clones only, with some absent. The sample contains around 110,000 clones, 75% to 95% of which appear only once. The material was peripheral blood, obtained 28 days after the second AZD1222 dose. The receptors were gathered from an adult who received the AZD1222 COVID-19 vaccine.

V usage is TRBV7-9 and J usage is TRBJ2-7, with D perhaps matching TRBD1 (7 bases). Germline values: CDR1 SEHNR, CDR2 FQNEAQ (reference sequence). The CDR3 consists of 13 residues. The ends were cut back, 5 bases at V and 4 bases at J, with 12 bases in the middle. The CDR3 DNA reads as TGTGCCAGCAGCCCCCCAGGGGGGTACGAGCAGTACTTC. As protein: CASSPPGGYEQYF.

V and J are TRBV6-5 and TRBJ2-7, with 7 bases that match TRBD1. V was clipped by 6 bases and J by 6 bases; unmatched bases: 2. CDR3 length equals 11 residues. Germline-derived CDR1 and CDR2 are MNHEY and SVGAGI. CDR3 DNA: TGTGCCAGCAGACGACAGGGCGAGCAGTACTTC. Translated, it gives CASRRQGEQYF.

The sample holds one count of this clone. The chain couples TRBV27 to TRBJ2-2; D not certain. Germline CDR1 and CDR2: MNHEY and SMNVEV (reference sequence). The germline V and J ends were trimmed by 5 bases and 5 bases, with 6 bases remaining between them. There are 12 residues in the CDR3. The CDR3 DNA reads TGTGCCAGCAGTCCGGTGACCGGGGAGCTGTTTTTT. This sequence encodes CASSPVTGELFF.